Listed below are T cell receptor beta chains from one sample, sequenced in a study of T cells in Graves' hyperthyroidism and ophthalmopathy. TCRdb called the multiplex PCR reads again in MiXCR, with one record for every CDR3 protein. The table records 600,000 or so distinct CDR3 sequences, roughly 15% of them present only once. Sequencing was carried out using blood. The receptors were sampled from a woman in her 50s with Graves' ophthalmopathy. Each CDR3 is given without its conserved first and last residue. Each record gives: J gene, V gene, CDR3 protein.

>TRBJ1-4|TRBV6-1
ASRTEYGQGTGEKLF
>TRBJ2-2|TRBV5-1
ASSHSGSWFYTGELF
>TRBJ2-3|TRBV28
ASTWDRVTDTQY
>TRBJ2-3|TRBV28
ASSLIYESTDTQY
>TRBJ1-4|TRBV28
ASSLRDSNEKLF
>TRBJ2-3|TRBV2
ASSPTTSGKTDTQY
>TRBJ2-5|TRBV5-1
ASSLVKETQY
>TRBJ1-5|TRBV30
AWSSDSNQPQH
>TRBJ1-2|TRBV6-2/TRBV6-3
ASSYGGTDLTNYGYT
>TRBJ2-7|TRBV30
AWNFVRDHEQY
>TRBJ2-7|TRBV20-1
SAPPTSGRAGEQY
>TRBJ2-5|TRBV12-3/TRBV12-4
ASTKGGQQETQY
>TRBJ1-1|TRBV5-1
ASSIGPDTEAF
>TRBJ1-6|TRBV28
ASSLTGTGGSPLH
>TRBJ2-2|TRBV28
ASSGTWGTGELF
>TRBJ2-4|TRBV3-1
ASSLGTPAIQY
>TRBJ2-1|TRBV10-3
AISTPPGTSGSSYNEQF
>TRBJ1-2|TRBV28
ASSLTHSFVYGYT
>TRBJ2-1|TRBV19
ASSISGSTHNEQF
>TRBJ2-3|TRBV2
ASSGGRGVTDTQY
>TRBJ2-2|TRBV9
ASSEGGRAGTGELF
>TRBJ2-1|TRBV2
ASMIEGFEF
>TRBJ1-1|TRBV20-1
SATGITEAF
>TRBJ2-5|TRBV6-2/TRBV6-3
ASSYGTVQETQY
>TRBJ1-4|TRBV3-1
ASSQDNGSGEKLF
>TRBJ2-2|TRBV5-4
ASSIAGNTGELF
>TRBJ1-1|TRBV10-3
AISNTGGMNTEAF
>TRBJ2-3|TRBV12-3/TRBV12-4
ASIRGFGWTDTQY
>TRBJ2-7|TRBV5-1
ASSLVAGGFNEQY
>TRBJ1-1|TRBV20-1
SAPQGNTEAF
>TRBJ1-5|TRBV19
ASSIDGGLNSNQPQH
>TRBJ2-1|TRBV9
ASSPGAESYNEQF